A selection of T cell receptor beta chains follows, all from one sample in a study of human T cells and chemical hapten exposure. TCRdb re-called the RACE reads through MiXCR, storing one row per CDR3 protein. Of a few hundred thousand distinct CDR3 sequences in the sample, just under 6.5% were seen once. The sample was whole blood, taken in connection with sensitization to the hapten diphenylcyclopropenone (DPC). The receptors were gathered from a woman between 18 and 29 years old with alopecia areata. Some clones in this sample may be carry-over from other donors' samples. The conserved cysteine and the conserved F or W are not part of the CDR3 here.

AISSAGGNEQF TRBJ2-1 TRBV10-3
ASSQGSRAPAEQF TRBJ2-1 TRBV3-1
ATWGGYGYT TRBJ1-2 TRBV6-5
SAGVRQREAF TRBJ1-1 TRBV20-1
ASSRGQGNSPLH TRBJ1-6 TRBV4-1
ASSQEGGGPSYEQY TRBJ2-7 TRBV4-2
ASSSRDRGGALGGYT TRBJ1-2 TRBV7-2
ASSLEKGNGYT TRBJ1-2 TRBV12-3/TRBV12-4
ASSSRQAANSPLH TRBJ1-6 TRBV7-2
ASSEREKLF TRBJ1-4 TRBV25-1
ASRSGGFSGANVLT TRBJ2-6 TRBV28
ASSYSIGWQY TRBJ2-7 TRBV6-2/TRBV6-3
SARVQGGTEAF TRBJ1-1 TRBV20-1
ASSILLGASNTGELF TRBJ2-2 TRBV19
ASSLSAGGNEQF TRBJ2-1 TRBV7-3
ASRFQGGTEAF TRBJ1-1 TRBV12-3/TRBV12-4
ASSRTRGPTNYGYT TRBJ1-2 TRBV12-3/TRBV12-4
ASSQAAGEGTGELF TRBJ2-2 TRBV4-2
ASSIRGDRNTIY TRBJ1-3 TRBV7-2
ASSYSPDRDGYT TRBJ1-2 TRBV6-6
ASSLEASKETQY TRBJ2-5 TRBV5-5
ATGDRRTSTDTQY TRBJ2-3 TRBV10-3
ASSPRATSGGLNTQY TRBJ2-3 TRBV9
ASSRQGSDEQY TRBJ2-7 TRBV5-4